This T cell receptor (beta chain) was found in a study of blood T cell repertoires in COVID-19. In the original processing: Estimation of nucleated cell counts was performed using reference gene primer amplification. TCRdb's table, derived via immunoSEQ multiplex PCR, lists solely in-frame clones and lacks some. For V, J and clone size, that table is used; D and trimming come from the DNA. This sample has some 150,000 clones, with about 80% found just once. The CDR3 totals 12 residues. Germline CDR1 and CDR2: SGHVS and FQNEAQ. V was pared by 3 bases and J by 6 bases, with 1 base of the junction left unmatched.

The rearrangement joins TRBV7-8 to TRBJ1-2; 7 bases agree with TRBD1. This sequence was found in a man aged 45-65 years who had recovered from COVID-19. Sequencing input: PBMCs or T cells enriched from blood (not recorded which). CDR3 nucleotides: TGTGCCAGCAGCTTCAGGGGGGATGGCTACACCTTC. Its translation: CASSFRGDGYTF.